A selection of T cell receptor beta chains follows, all from one sample in a study of T cell repertoires in cytomegalovirus infection. TCRdb processed the reads anew with MiXCR; each CDR3 protein has one entry. The data show a few hundred thousand distinct CDR3 sequences, with roughly an eighth seen just once and around 8.1% held by the top ten. The sequenced sample consisted of PBMCs. These receptors originate from a human donor in good health (CMV status not recorded). Some clones in this sample may be carry-over from other donors' samples. Both conserved end residues are part of each CDR3. The order of the fields is clone size, J gene, V gene, D gene, CDR3 DNA, CDR3 protein. D genes are given only for firm matches. Size values are once, few and many counts, or a class for expanded clones, and some rows have none.

>many|TRBJ2-2|TRBV6-1|TRBD1
TGTGCCACCTGGGACAGGAGGAACACCGGGGAGCTGTTTTTT
CATWDRRNTGELFF
>many|TRBJ2-3|TRBV7-8|.
TGTGCCAGCAGCTTAGACAGGATCGGCCCAGATACGCAGTATTTT
CASSLDRIGPDTQYF
>.|TRBJ2-5|TRBV29-1|TRBD2
TGCAGCGTTGTAGTGATGGTAGCGGGAGGAGTAGGGGAGACCCAGTACTTC
CSVVVMVAGGVGETQYF
>.|TRBJ2-5|TRBV7-2|TRBD1
TGTGCCAGCAGCGCAAAGTCCGAGGTCAGAAGGGGGCATCAAGAGACCCAGTACTTC
CASSAKSEVRRGHQETQYF
>.|TRBJ1-2|TRBV29-1|TRBD1
TGCAGCGTGGCATACAGGGGTTCCTTAAACTATGGCTACACCTTC
CSVAYRGSLNYGYTF
>few|TRBJ2-1|TRBV20-1|TRBD2
TGCAGTGCTAGAGAAGGGACTAGCGGGAGGGCCAGAGAGCAGTTCTTC
CSAREGTSGRAREQFF
>many|TRBJ1-1|TRBV7-6|.
TGTGCCAGCAGCTTGTCAGGGGTTAAAGCTTTCTTT
CASSLSGVKAFF
>.|TRBJ1-2|TRBV29-1|TRBD1
TGCAGCGTTGAGAGACAGGGGGCGGGCGGCTACACCTTC
CSVERQGAGGYTF
>many|TRBJ1-2|TRBV7-3|.
TGTGCCAGCAGCTTAGGGGCCAACTATGGCTACACCTTC
CASSLGANYGYTF
>many|TRBJ2-1|TRBV7-6|.
TGTGCCAGCAGCTTAACCCCTTTAGCGCACCAGTACTACAATGAGCAGTTCTTC
CASSLTPLAHQYYNEQFF
>few|TRBJ2-6|TRBV20-1|.
TGCAGTGCTAGCCAGGGCCATACCGCCTCTGGGGCCAACGTCCTGACTTTC
CSASQGHTASGANVLTF
>.|TRBJ2-1|TRBV29-1|TRBD1
TGCAGCGTTGACAAATTCGGCCAAACAGGGGATGAGCAGTTCTTC
CSVDKFGQTGDEQFF
>many|TRBJ2-7|TRBV2|TRBD1
TGTGCCAGCATGGACAGGGGCCGGGACGAGCAGTACTTC
CASMDRGRDEQYF
>many|TRBJ2-3|TRBV7-8|TRBD2
TGTGCCAGCAGCTTCGGGGGGGCGGACACAGATACGCAGTATTTT
CASSFGGADTDTQYF
>.|TRBJ2-5|TRBV7-2|.
TGTGCCAGCAGCTTCTCGGGGATAGAGGTAGACCAGTACTTC
CASSFSGIEVDQYF
>many|TRBJ2-2|TRBV7-9|.
TGTGCCAGCAGCCCCCTGGCGCCCGGGGAGCTGTTTTTT
CASSPLAPGELFF
>once|TRBJ2-1|TRBV6-6|TRBD2
TGTGCCAGCAGTTCCGGGGGGGCTCGCGAGCAGTTCTTC
CASSSGGAREQFF
>few|TRBJ2-1|TRBV10-1|.
TGCGCCAGCCTCGACAGAATTGGGGGTGAGCAGTTCTTC
CASLDRIGGEQFF